This T cell receptor beta chain comes out of a study of shared clonotypes between healthy human individuals. Findings of the study overall: Blood was the only sampled material, and tissue repertoires likely differ. Shared clonotypes across all four donors exceeded non-shared ones in generation probability.

As for this clone: What it binds is not known.

Naive CD8 cells comprised CD45RO-negative, CCR7-positively selected cells, excluding terminally differentiated effector memory CD45RA+ cells. Replicate sorted-subset PCRs were loaded with around 0.2 ug DNA, roughly 33,000 T cell genomes. Assay used: immunoSEQ multiplex PCR; TCRdb lists only in-frame clones, some missing. The data contain over 2 million clones, roughly 94% of them singletons. The CDR3 is 16 residues long. Trimming at V came to 2 bases and at J to 0 bases, leaving 4 bases not matched to a gene. In germline, CDR1 is MNHNS, CDR2 SASEGT. Sample: naive CD8+ T cells sorted from blood. V is TRBV6-1 and J is TRBJ2-1; 7 positions agree with TRBD1. The receptor comes from a young man in good health. CDR3 DNA: TGTGCCAGCAGTGAAATTGGGGACAGCTCCTACAATGAGCAGTTCTTC. Translating it yields CASSEIGDSSYNEQFF.